This T cell receptor (beta chain) was found in a study of blood T cell repertoires in COVID-19. In the study overall: PBMCs, B-cell-depleted T cells, or T cells provided the cDNA or gDNA that made up the material.

This CDR3 has 15 amino acids. Germline CDR1 reads MNHEY; CDR2 reads SMNVEV (reference sequence). V lost 2 bases and J lost 5; bases outside the gene matches: 3. Per the authors' pipeline: Reference gene primer amplification yielded estimated nucleated cell counts. Data came from immunoSEQ multiplex PCR; TCRdb stores just in-frame clones and leaves some out. V, J and clone size derive from that table, while D and trimming were established from the DNA sequence. This table holds approximately 29,000 clones, approximately 88% found once. Source material: peripheral blood. The origin of this receptor is a man between 70 and 80 years old with active COVID-19. The chain links TRBV27 to TRBJ2-5; 12 nucleotides line up with TRBD2. The DNA for the CDR3 is TGTGCCAGCAGTTTAACTAGCGGGGGGAGGGAGACCCAGTACTTC. Protein: CASSLTSGGRETQYF.